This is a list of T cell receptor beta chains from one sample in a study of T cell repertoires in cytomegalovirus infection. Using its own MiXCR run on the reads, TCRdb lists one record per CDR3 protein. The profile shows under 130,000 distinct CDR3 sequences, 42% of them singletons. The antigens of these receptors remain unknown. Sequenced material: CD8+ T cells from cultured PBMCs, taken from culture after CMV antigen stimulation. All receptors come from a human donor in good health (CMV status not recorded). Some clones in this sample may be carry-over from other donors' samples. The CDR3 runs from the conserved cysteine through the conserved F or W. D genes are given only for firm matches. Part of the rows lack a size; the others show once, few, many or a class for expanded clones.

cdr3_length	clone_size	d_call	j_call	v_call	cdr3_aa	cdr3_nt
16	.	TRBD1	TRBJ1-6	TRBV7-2	CASSLIVWDRASPLHF	TGTGCCAGCAGCTTAATTGTGTGGGACAGAGCGTCACCCCTCCACTTT
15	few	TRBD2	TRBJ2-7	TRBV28	CASSWLTSGGYEQYF	TGTGCCAGCAGTTGGTTGACTAGCGGGGGATACGAGCAGTACTTC
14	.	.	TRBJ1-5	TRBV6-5	CPSSQTVSNQPQHF	TGTCCCAGCAGTCAGACAGTCAGCAATCAGCCCCAGCATTTT
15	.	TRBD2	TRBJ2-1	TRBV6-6	CASRLTSGGSNEQFF	TGTGCCAGCCGCCTGACTAGCGGGGGGAGCAATGAGCAGTTCTTC
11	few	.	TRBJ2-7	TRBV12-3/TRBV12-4	CASRISYEQYF	TGTGCCAGCAGGATTTCCTACGAGCAGTACTTC
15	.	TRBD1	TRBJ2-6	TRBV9	CASSVTGAGANVLTF	TGTGCCAGCAGCGTAACAGGGGCCGGGGCCAACGTCCTGACTTTC
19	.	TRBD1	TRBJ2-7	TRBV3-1	CASSQERIGTGAPSHEQYF	TGTGCCAGCAGCCAAGAACGAATTGGGACAGGGGCACCCTCCCACGAGCAGTACTTC
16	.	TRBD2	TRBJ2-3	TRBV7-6	CASSSEKAGGPRTQYF	TGTGCCAGCAGCTCCGAGAAAGCGGGGGGGCCGCGTACGCAGTATTTT
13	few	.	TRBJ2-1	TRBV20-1	CSARTPRGNEQFF	TGCAGTGCTAGGACACCTCGGGGCAATGAGCAGTTCTTC
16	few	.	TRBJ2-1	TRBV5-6	CASSLEQASSYNEQFF	TGTGCCAGCAGCTTGGAACAGGCGAGCTCCTACAATGAGCAGTTCTTC
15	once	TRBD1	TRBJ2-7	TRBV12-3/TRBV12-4	CASSFFTGGIHEQYF	TGTGCCAGCAGTTTTTTTACAGGGGGCATCCACGAGCAGTACTTC
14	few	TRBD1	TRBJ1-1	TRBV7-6	CASSFGQGNTEAFF	TGTGCCAGCAGCTTTGGACAGGGGAACACTGAAGCTTTCTTT
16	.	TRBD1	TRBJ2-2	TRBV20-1	CSATDRNKGNTGELFF	TGCAGTGCTACGGACAGGAACAAAGGGAACACCGGGGAGCTGTTTTTT
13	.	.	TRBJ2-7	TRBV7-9	CASSTGAGYEQYF	TGTGCCAGCAGCACGGGGGCAGGGTACGAGCAGTACTTC
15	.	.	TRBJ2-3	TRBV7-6	CASSSHVGATDTQYF	TGTGCCAGCAGCTCCCACGTCGGGGCTACAGATACGCAGTATTTT